This T cell receptor beta chain appears in the sequencing data of a study of blood T cell repertoires in COVID-19. Study background: Acute-phase and convalescent COVID-19 samples originated in the United States, Italy and Spain. PBMCs, B-cell-depleted T cells, or T cells provided the cDNA or gDNA that made up the material.

Authors' data handling: For nucleated cells, counts were estimated from reference gene primer amplification. Produced via immunoSEQ multiplex PCR; TCRdb's table is partial and in-frame only. Clone size and V and J calls were adopted from that table, with D and trimming inferred from the DNA. The data show about 280,000 clones, with roughly 87% seen just once and about 2.2% held by the top ten. The CDR3 is made up of 21 amino acids. Germline CDR1 and CDR2: KGHDR and SFDVKD. J lost 1 base, V lost 5 bases, and 14 bases had no gene match. Within the sample, this clone is medium-sized. The material sequenced was peripheral blood. The source is a woman between 45 and 60 years old who had recovered from COVID-19. This chain uses TRBV24-1 with TRBJ2-1, with 15 positions matching TRBD2. CDR3 nucleotides: TGTGCCACCAGTGTCGAACCGGGACTAGCGGGAGGATCGGTATCCTACAATGAGCAGTTCTTC. Translated, it gives CATSVEPGLAGGSVSYNEQFF.